The 31 T cell receptor beta chains below come from one sample, sequenced in a study of cytomegalovirus exposure and HLA in healthy donors. The PCR ran on 60 Vbeta and 13 Jbeta primers. Assay: immunoSEQ multiplex PCR; the TCRdb copy retains only in-frame clones and omits some. Its table lists some 200,000 clones. The sequenced sample consisted of PBMCs. The source of these receptors is a man between 25 and 39 years old in good health and CMV-seronegative.

This chain links TRBV7-2 with TRBJ1-2; TRBD1 might be the D (6 bases). Per germline, CDR1 SGHTA and CDR2 FQGNSA. This CDR3 region has 15 residues. The V gene lost 2 bases and the J gene lost 8 bases, with 18 bases spanning the gap. The CDR3 nucleotides are TGTGCCAGCAGCTTACGGCTGGGGGCTTCGGAGGGCTACACCTTC. It yields the protein CASSLRLGASEGYTF.

CDR3 loop: CASSEGDSGANVLTF. The CDR3 nucleotides are TGCGCCAGCAGCGAGGGAGATTCTGGGGCCAACGTCCTGACTTTC. The V gene is TRBV10-1, the J gene TRBJ2-6; possibly TRBD2 for D (5 bases). Deletions cut 6 bases from V and 1 base from J, with 10 bases between. The CDR3 sequence is 15 residues long. Germline loops: CDR1 WNHNN, CDR2 SYGVQD (reference sequence).

J is TRBJ2-5 and V is TRBV5-6, with TRBD1 as a possible D gene (5 bases). The DNA end is more similar to TRBJ2-7, so the J call may be wrong. CDR1 SGHDT and CDR2 YYEEEE come from the germline V gene. There are 14 residues in the CDR3. The CDR3 DNA reads TGTGCCAGCAGCTTGGAATTGCAGGGTCACGAGCAGTACTTC. This gives the protein CASSLELQGHEQYF.

The V and J genes are TRBV7-7 and TRBJ2-2; D might be TRBD1 (7 bases). Germline CDR1 SSHAT, CDR2 FNYEAQ (reference sequence). Trimming pared 10 bases from V and 0 bases from J, leaving 15 bases between. The CDR3 is 15 amino acids. The CDR3 DNA reads as TGTGCCACCACAGACAGGGACTCGAACACCGGGGAGCTGTTTTTT. This sequence encodes CATTDRDSNTGELFF.

The V call is TRBV7-6, the J call TRBJ1-5, with unresolved D. The germline gives CDR1 SGHVS, CDR2 FNYEAQ. CDR3 length: 15 amino acids. The V end was cut by 2 bases, the J end by 0 bases, with 8 bases between. The CDR3 spells CASSLFGNSNQPQHF. The CDR3 DNA reads TGTGCCAGCAGCTTATTCGGGAATAGCAATCAGCCCCAGCATTTT.

The chain has TRBV19 and TRBJ1-5, with D maybe TRBD1 (5 bases). Trimming took off 3 bases at V and 12 bases at J, with 9 bases between the two ends. The CDR3 covers 11 residues. Looked up from germline, CDR1 is LNHDA and CDR2 is SQIVND (reference sequence). As DNA, the CDR3 is TGTGCCAGTAGTATGGGGCATAACCAGCATTTT. This codes for CASSMGHNQHF.

V gene TRBV4-2 combines with J gene TRBJ1-6, with 9 bases that match TRBD1. CDR3 length: 17 residues. With 0 bases clipped from V and 10 bases from J, the junction kept 10 bases outside the gene matches. Germline-derived CDR1 and CDR2 are LGHNA and YNFKEQ. CDR3 residues: CASSQDFTGQGSSPLHF. The CDR3 DNA reads TGTGCCAGCAGCCAAGATTTTACGGGACAGGGAAGCTCACCCCTCCACTTT.

V and J are TRBV11-2 and TRBJ1-1; D unclear. CDR1 and CDR2 (germline): SGHAT, FQNNGV. Trimming took 5 bases from V and 0 from J, leaving 10 bases between them. The CDR3 is made up of 14 amino acids. The CDR3 loop is CASSRRLLNTEAFF. CDR3 nucleotides: TGTGCCAGCAGCCGTCGACTGTTGAACACTGAAGCTTTCTTT.

The genes are TRBV7-9 and TRBJ2-3; no reliable D call. In germline, CDR1 is SEHNR, CDR2 FQNEAQ (reference sequence). Between the trimmed V and J ends, which lost 5 bases and 10 bases, there was a span of 10 bases. This CDR3 region has 11 residues. The CDR3, as DNA: TGTGCCAGCAGCCCGCTTCAGGCGCAGTATTTT. Translating it yields CASSPLQAQYF. The full variable domain, in which reference TRBV7-9 and TRBJ2-3 provide the parts outside the CDR3, is DTGVSQNPRHKITKRGQNVTFRCDPISEHNRLYWYRQTLGQGPEFLTYFQNEAQLEKSRLLSDRFSAERPKGSFSTLEIQRTEQGDSAMYLCASSPLQAQYFGPGTRLTVL.

The rearrangement joins TRBV19 to TRBJ2-1; tentatively, D is TRBD2 (5 bases). V was clipped by 5 bases and J by 3 bases, with 14 bases between them. Germline V lookup: CDR1 LNHDA, CDR2 SQIVND (reference sequence). The CDR3 is 15 amino acids. In nucleotides, the CDR3 is TGTGCCAGTAGTGCCGGACTTCCACTCTACAATGAGCAGTTCTTC. Translated: CASSAGLPLYNEQFF. The variable domain in full, completed from reference TRBV19 and TRBJ2-1, reads DGGITQSPKYLFRKEGQNVTLSCEQNLNHDAMYWYRQDPGQGLRLIYYSQIVNDFQKGDIAEGYSVSREKKESFPLTVTSAQKNPTAFYLCASSAGLPLYNEQFFGPGTRLTVL.

The CDR3 loop is CASSLALGAMSGYEQYF. DNA of the CDR3: TGCGCCAGCAGCTTGGCCTTGGGGGCGATGAGTGGGTACGAGCAGTACTTC. The rearrangement uses TRBV5-1 and TRBJ2-7; D might be TRBD1 (6 bases). This CDR3 contains 17 residues. Trimming removed 0 bases at V and 4 bases at J, with 20 bases between. In germline, CDR1 is SGHRS, CDR2 YFSETQ.

The V call is TRBV5-5, the J call TRBJ2-1; D is unclear. Germline assignment: CDR1 SGHKS and CDR2 YYEKEE (reference sequence). The CDR3 has 13 amino acids. The V and J ends lost 0 bases and 7 bases respectively, with 8 bases between them. CDR3 in DNA: TGTGCCAGCAGCTTGGAAACGAGGAATGAGCAGTTCTTC. Its protein product is CASSLETRNEQFF. The whole variable domain, remainder taken from reference TRBV5-5 and TRBJ2-1, is DAGVTQSPTHLIKTRGQQVTLRCSPISGHKSVSWYQQVLGQGPQFIFQYYEKEERGRGNFPDRFSARQFPNYSSELNVNALLLGDSALYLCASSLETRNEQFFGPGTRLTVL.

The J gene is TRBJ2-2, the V gene TRBV15; D unclear. Germline V gene data show CDR1 as LNHNV and CDR2 as YYDKDF (reference sequence). V was clipped by 5 bases and J by 0 bases, with 7 bases between them. CDR3 length: 14 amino acids. The CDR3 DNA reads TGTGCCACCAGCCCCGAGCCGAACACCGGGGAGCTGTTTTTT. This translates into CATSPEPNTGELFF.

V usage is TRBV4-2 and J usage is TRBJ2-1; 10 bases agree with TRBD2. CDR1 and CDR2 from the germline V gene are LGHNA and YNFKEQ. This CDR3 is 16 amino acids long. The V gene end was trimmed by 0 bases and the J gene end by 7 bases; junction bases not matched to a gene: 6. The CDR3: CASSQDSLAGDNEQFF. CDR3 sequence (DNA): TGTGCCAGCAGCCAAGATTCGCTAGCGGGGGATAATGAGCAGTTCTTC.

The rearrangement joins TRBV27 to TRBJ2-5; the D gene is possibly TRBD1 (5 bases). CDR1 and CDR2 (germline): MNHEY, SMNVEV (reference sequence). The CDR3 spans 9 residues. CDR3 coding DNA: TGTGAGGGGCGGGAGACCCAGTACTTC. It codes for CEGRETQYF.

V and J are TRBV6-5 and TRBJ2-1; TRBD1 matches at 7 bases. Germline lookup yields CDR1 MNHEY and CDR2 SVGAGI. This CDR3 has 15 amino acids. With 10 bases clipped from V and 1 base from J, the junction kept 10 bases outside the gene matches. CDR3 loop: CATADRDSSYNEQFF. CDR3 DNA: TGTGCCACGGCTGACCGGGACAGTTCCTACAATGAGCAGTTCTTC.

The chain employs TRBV7-2 and TRBJ2-7, with D perhaps matching TRBD2 (5 bases). This CDR3 has 13 residues. Germline assignment: CDR1 SGHTA and CDR2 FQGNSA. Trimming took off 1 base at V and 3 bases at J, with 7 bases between the two ends. The CDR3 reads CASSLVEGYEQYF. For the CDR3, the DNA is TGTGCCAGCAGCTTAGTAGAGGGCTACGAGCAGTACTTC.

J is TRBJ1-1 and V is TRBV2; D is unclear. The CDR3 length is 13 residues. Trimming pared 10 bases from V and 1 base from J, leaving 13 bases between. The V gene's germline CDR1 is SNHLY and CDR2 FYNNEI. Written as DNA, the CDR3 is TGTGCCAACGTCCGGGGTACGAACACTGAAGCTTTCTTT. Its protein product is CANVRGTNTEAFF.

The CDR3 loop reads CASSFGLAGVWETQYF. The DNA for the CDR3 is TGCGCCAGCAGCTTTGGTCTAGCGGGAGTTTGGGAGACCCAGTACTTC. The chain has TRBV5-1 and TRBJ2-5; 10 bases are a match to TRBD2. CDR3 length: 16 residues. Germline V gene data show CDR1 as SGHRS and CDR2 as YFSETQ. With 2 bases clipped from V and 5 bases from J, the junction kept 9 bases outside the gene matches.

The chain links TRBV2 to TRBJ2-3; the match to TRBD2 covers 12 bases. This CDR3 is built from 16 residues. V shed 4 bases, J shed 8 bases, and the junction held 10 bases outside the gene matches. Germline V gives CDR1 SNHLY, CDR2 FYNNEI. CDR3 residues: CASSGGGTSGRSTQYF. CDR3 nucleotide sequence: TGTGCCAGCAGTGGAGGTGGAACTAGCGGGAGGAGTACGCAGTATTTT.

This chain links TRBV6-6 with TRBJ1-2; TRBD1 aligns across 7 bases. CDR1 MNHNY and CDR2 SVGAGI come from the germline V gene (reference sequence). J lost 8 bases, V lost 6 bases, and 18 bases had no gene match. The CDR3 extends over 16 amino acids. The CDR3 DNA is TGTGCCAGCAGATCGGCGGCCGGGACAGACGTCGCGGGCTACACCTTC. Its translation is CASRSAAGTDVAGYTF.

The rearrangement links TRBV19 to TRBJ1-1; no clear D. The ends were cut back, 7 bases at V and 1 base at J, with 13 bases in the middle. CDR3 length: 14 amino acids. Germline V lookup: CDR1 LNHDA, CDR2 SQIVND (reference sequence). The CDR3 is CASILMGGNTEAFF. CDR3 nucleotides: TGTGCCAGTATTTTGATGGGAGGGAACACTGAAGCTTTCTTT.

V usage is TRBV6-5 and J usage is TRBJ2-5; the match to TRBD1 covers 7 bases. Germline CDR1 and CDR2: MNHEY and SVGAGI. The CDR3 is 12 amino acids. V was clipped by 8 bases and J by 2 bases; unmatched bases: 2. CDR3 bases: TGTGCCAGCTCGGGACAGCAAGAGACCCAGTACTTC. Protein product: CASSGQQETQYF.

The V and J genes are TRBV6-1 and TRBJ2-7; a weak D match, TRBD1 (6 bases). The ends were cut back, 5 bases at V and 3 bases at J, with 11 bases in the middle. CDR3 length equals 13 residues. Looked up from germline, CDR1 is MNHNS and CDR2 is SASEGT. DNA for the CDR3: TGTGCCAGCAGTCCGACAGGCGTCTACGAGCAGTACTTC. Amino acid sequence: CASSPTGVYEQYF.

V and J are TRBV30 and TRBJ1-5, with TRBD1 matching over 9 bases. The CDR3 has 17 amino acids. V was clipped by 1 base and J by 4 bases; unmatched bases: 11. Per the germline V gene, CDR1 is GTSNPN and CDR2 is SVGIG (reference sequence). The DNA for the CDR3 is TGTGCCTGGAGTGCAGACAGGGGGGGGGAAGCTAATCAGCCCCAGCATTTT. This translates into CAWSADRGGEANQPQHF.

The CDR3 coding sequence is TGTGCCAGCAGCTACGAGGGACTAGCGAACACAGATACGCAGTATTTT. Protein product: CASSYEGLANTDTQYF. The chain employs TRBV5-6 and TRBJ2-3, with 10 positions matching TRBD2. V gave up 3 bases and J gave up 2 bases; unmatched junction bases: 6. The germline gives CDR1 SGHDT, CDR2 YYEEEE. The CDR3 has 16 residues.

This chain connects TRBV6-5 to TRBJ1-2; 7 bases match TRBD1. The CDR3 is made up of 16 amino acids. The germline V gene encodes CDR1 MNHEY and CDR2 SVGAGI. V trimming: 4 bases; J trimming: 4 bases; junction bases outside the gene matches: 12. CDR3 DNA: TGTGCCAGCAGTTCGCCCGGGACAGCAGTCGCCTATGGCTACACCTTC. It codes for CASSSPGTAVAYGYTF.

The rearrangement links TRBV5-1 to TRBJ2-3; 8 nucleotides match TRBD1. The CDR3 contains 16 residues. The V gene's germline CDR1 is SGHRS and CDR2 YFSETQ. After removal of 0 bases from V and 3 bases from J, the junction contained 6 bases not matched to a gene. The chain's CDR3 is CASSLGQGLGTDTQYF. The CDR3, as DNA: TGCGCCAGCAGCTTGGGACAGGGGTTGGGGACAGATACGCAGTATTTT.

The gene calls are TRBV6-1 and TRBJ1-2; 10 bases fit TRBD1. The CDR3 is made up of 13 amino acids. Germline loops: CDR1 MNHNS, CDR2 SASEGT. J gave up 3 bases and V 10 bases, and 5 bases lay outside the gene matches. CDR3: CATRTGGDYGYTF. The DNA of the CDR3 is TGTGCCACTCGGACAGGGGGGGACTATGGCTACACCTTC.

The rearrangement joins TRBV29-1 to TRBJ2-2; 9 bases agree with TRBD2. There are 17 residues in the CDR3. V was clipped by 1 base and J by 6 bases; unmatched bases: 12. The germline V gene encodes CDR1 SQVTM and CDR2 ANQGSEA. DNA for the CDR3: TGCAGCGTTGAAGGGGGTAGCGGGAGCTTTGGGGCCGGGGAGCTGTTTTTT. This encodes CSVEGGSGSFGAGELFF.

The gene calls are TRBV5-6 and TRBJ2-1, with 11 bases identical to TRBD2. CDR1 SGHDT and CDR2 YYEEEE come from the germline V gene. This CDR3 is built from 19 residues. The ends lost 4 bases at V and 0 bases at J; junction bases unmatched: 12. The chain's CDR3 is CASSRPRTSGRASYNEQFF. Here the CDR3 DNA reads TGTGCCAGCAGCCGACCCAGGACTAGCGGGCGAGCCTCCTACAATGAGCAGTTCTTC.